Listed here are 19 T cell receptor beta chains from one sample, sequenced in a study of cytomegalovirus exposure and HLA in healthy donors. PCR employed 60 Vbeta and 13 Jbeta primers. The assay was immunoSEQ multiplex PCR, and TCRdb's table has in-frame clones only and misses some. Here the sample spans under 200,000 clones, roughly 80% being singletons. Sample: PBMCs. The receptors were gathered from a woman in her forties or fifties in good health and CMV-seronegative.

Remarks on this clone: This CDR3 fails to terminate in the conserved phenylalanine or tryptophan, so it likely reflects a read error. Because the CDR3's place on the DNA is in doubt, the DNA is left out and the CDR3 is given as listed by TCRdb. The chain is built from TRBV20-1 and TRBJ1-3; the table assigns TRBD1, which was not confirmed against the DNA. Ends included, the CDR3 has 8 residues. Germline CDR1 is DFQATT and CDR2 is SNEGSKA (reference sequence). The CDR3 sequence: CSAPGRAG.

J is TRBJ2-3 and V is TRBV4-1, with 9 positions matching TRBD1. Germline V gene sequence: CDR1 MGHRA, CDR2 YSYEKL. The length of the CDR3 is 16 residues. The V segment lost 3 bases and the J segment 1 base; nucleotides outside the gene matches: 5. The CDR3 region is CASSHPRTGGTDTQYF. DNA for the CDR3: TGCGCCAGCAGCCATCCCAGGACAGGGGGCACAGATACGCAGTATTTT.

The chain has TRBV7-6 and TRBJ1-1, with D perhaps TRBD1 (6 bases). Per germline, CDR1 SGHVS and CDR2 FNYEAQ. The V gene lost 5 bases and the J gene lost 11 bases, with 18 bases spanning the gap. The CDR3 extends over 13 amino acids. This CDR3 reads CASSPSRGTGAFF. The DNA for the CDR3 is TGTGCCAGCAGCCCGAGCAGGGGAACCGGTGCTTTCTTT.

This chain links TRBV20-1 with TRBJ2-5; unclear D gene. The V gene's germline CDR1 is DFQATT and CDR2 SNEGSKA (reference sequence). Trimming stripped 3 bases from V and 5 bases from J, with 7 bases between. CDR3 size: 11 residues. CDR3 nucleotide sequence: TGCAGTGCTAGGCCTAGGGAGACCCAGTACTTC. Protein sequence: CSARPRETQYF.

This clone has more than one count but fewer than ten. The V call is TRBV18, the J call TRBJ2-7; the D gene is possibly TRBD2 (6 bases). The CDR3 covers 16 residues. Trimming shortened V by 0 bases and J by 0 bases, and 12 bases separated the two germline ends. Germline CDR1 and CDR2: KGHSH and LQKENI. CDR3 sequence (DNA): TGTGCCAGCTCACCACCCATGGGAGGTGGCTCCTACGAGCAGTACTTC. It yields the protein CASSPPMGGGSYEQYF.

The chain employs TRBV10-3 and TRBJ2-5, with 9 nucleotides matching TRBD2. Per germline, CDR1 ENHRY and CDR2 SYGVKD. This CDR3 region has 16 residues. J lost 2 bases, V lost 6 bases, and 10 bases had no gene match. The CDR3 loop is CAIRPNSGGNQETQYF. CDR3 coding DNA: TGTGCCATCAGACCGAATAGCGGGGGCAATCAAGAGACCCAGTACTTC.

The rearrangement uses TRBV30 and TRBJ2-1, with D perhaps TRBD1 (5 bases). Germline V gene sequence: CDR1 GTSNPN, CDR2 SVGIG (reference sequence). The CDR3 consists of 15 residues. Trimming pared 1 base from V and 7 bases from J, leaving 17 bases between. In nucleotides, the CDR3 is TGTGCCTGGAGTGATTTAAGGGGTGGATTGAATGAGCAGTTCTTC. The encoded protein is CAWSDLRGGLNEQFF.

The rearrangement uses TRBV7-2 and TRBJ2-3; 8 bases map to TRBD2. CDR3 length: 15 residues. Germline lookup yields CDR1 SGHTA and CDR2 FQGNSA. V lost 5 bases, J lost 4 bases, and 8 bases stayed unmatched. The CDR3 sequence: CASSLRGGGADTQYF. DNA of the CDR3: TGTGCCAGCAGCCTCCGGGGGGGAGGGGCAGATACGCAGTATTTT.

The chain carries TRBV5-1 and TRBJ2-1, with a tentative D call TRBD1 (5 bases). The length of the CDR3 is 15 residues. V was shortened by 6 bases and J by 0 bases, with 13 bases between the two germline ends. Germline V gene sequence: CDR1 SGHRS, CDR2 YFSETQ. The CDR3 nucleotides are TGCGCCAGCACCCGACAGCCAGGCTCCTACAATGAGCAGTTCTTC. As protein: CASTRQPGSYNEQFF.

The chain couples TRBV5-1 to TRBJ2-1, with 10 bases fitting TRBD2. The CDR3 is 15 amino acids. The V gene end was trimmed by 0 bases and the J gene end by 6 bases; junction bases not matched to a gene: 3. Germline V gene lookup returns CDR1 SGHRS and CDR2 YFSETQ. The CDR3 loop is CASSLGSGGANEQFF. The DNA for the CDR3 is TGCGCCAGCAGCTTGGGGAGCGGGGGGGCCAATGAGCAGTTCTTC.

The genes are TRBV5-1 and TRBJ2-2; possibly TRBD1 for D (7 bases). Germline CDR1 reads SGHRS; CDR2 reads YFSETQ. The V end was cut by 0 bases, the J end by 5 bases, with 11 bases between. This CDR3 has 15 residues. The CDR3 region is CASSLDRGGTGELFF. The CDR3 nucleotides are TGCGCCAGCAGCTTGGACAGGGGAGGAACCGGGGAGCTGTTTTTT.

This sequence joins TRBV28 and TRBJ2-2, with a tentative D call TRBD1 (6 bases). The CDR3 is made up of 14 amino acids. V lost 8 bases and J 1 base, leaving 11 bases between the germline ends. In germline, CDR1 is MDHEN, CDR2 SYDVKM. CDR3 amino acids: CASYPGQNTGELFF. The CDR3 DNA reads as TGTGCCAGCTATCCGGGACAGAACACCGGGGAGCTGTTTTTT.

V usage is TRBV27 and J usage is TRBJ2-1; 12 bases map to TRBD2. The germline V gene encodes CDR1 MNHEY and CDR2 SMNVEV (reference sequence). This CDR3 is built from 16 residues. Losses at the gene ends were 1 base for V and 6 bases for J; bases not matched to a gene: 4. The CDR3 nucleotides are TGTGCCAGCAGTTTATTAATGACTAGCGGGAGCAATGAGCAGTTCTTC. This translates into CASSLLMTSGSNEQFF.

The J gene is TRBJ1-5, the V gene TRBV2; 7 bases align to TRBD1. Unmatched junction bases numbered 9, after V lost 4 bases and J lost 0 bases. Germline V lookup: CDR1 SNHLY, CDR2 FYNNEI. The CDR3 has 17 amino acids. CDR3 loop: CASSGRTGSYSNQPQHF. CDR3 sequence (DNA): TGTGCCAGCAGTGGCCGGACAGGAAGTTATAGCAATCAGCCCCAGCATTTT.

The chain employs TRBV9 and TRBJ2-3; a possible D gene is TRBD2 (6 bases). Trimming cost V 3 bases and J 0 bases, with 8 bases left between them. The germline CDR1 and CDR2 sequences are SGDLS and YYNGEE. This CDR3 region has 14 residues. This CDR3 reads CASSAGLSTDTQYF. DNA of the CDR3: TGTGCCAGCAGCGCGGGACTTAGCACAGATACGCAGTATTTT.

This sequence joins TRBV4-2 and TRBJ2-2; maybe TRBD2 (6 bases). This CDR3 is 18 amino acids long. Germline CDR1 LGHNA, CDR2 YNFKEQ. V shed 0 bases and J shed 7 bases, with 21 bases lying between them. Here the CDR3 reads CASSQDFSGEVPGGELFF. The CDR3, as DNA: TGTGCCAGCAGCCAAGATTTTTCGGGAGAAGTTCCCGGCGGGGAGCTGTTTTTT.

CDR3 bases: TGTGCCACTAGCGGGGGCCCGACCTACGAGCAGTACTTC. It yields the protein CATSGGPTYEQYF. V is TRBV7-9 and J is TRBJ2-7; TRBD2 matches 10 bases. Losses at the gene ends were 10 bases for V and 2 bases for J; bases not matched to a gene: 5. This CDR3 is 13 amino acids long. In germline, CDR1 is SEHNR, CDR2 FQNEAQ (reference sequence).

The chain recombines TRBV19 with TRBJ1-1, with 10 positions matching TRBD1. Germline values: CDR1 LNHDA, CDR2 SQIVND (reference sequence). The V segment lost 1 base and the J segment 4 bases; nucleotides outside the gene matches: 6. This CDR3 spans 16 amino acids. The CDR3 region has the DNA TGTGCCAGTAGTATAGCCCGGGACAGGGGTGTCACTGAAGCTTTCTTT. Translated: CASSIARDRGVTEAFF.

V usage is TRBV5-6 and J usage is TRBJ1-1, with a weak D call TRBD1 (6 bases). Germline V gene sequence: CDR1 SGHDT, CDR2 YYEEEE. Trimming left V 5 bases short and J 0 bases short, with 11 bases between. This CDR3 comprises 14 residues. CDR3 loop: CASSRGGMNTEAFF. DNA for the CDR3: TGTGCCAGCAGTCGAGGGGGAATGAACACTGAAGCTTTCTTT.